This entry lists 10 T cell receptor beta chains sequenced from one sample in a study of neoadjuvant anti-PD-1 for oral cavity cancer. Using immunoSEQ multiplex PCR, the repertoire was profiled, and TCRdb retains in-frame clones only, with some absent. Among around 67,000 clones listed, roughly nine tenths were seen once. Regarding time point: after neoadjuvant nivolumab, at surgical resection. The source material was PBMCs, sampled after nivolumab (anti-PD-1) treatment. Source of these receptors: a person between 40 and 79 years old with oral cavity squamous cell carcinoma.

The chain carries TRBV5-1 and TRBJ1-1; 7 bases are a match to TRBD1. The germline gives CDR1 SGHRS, CDR2 YFSETQ. This CDR3 has 15 amino acids. Unmatched junction bases numbered 11, after V lost 4 bases and J lost 5 bases. The CDR3 DNA sequence: TGCGCCAGCAGCCTTGAGACAGGGTTGGTGACTGAAGCTTTCTTT. Translation: CASSLETGLVTEAFF.

V gene TRBV7-8 combines with J gene TRBJ2-7; a weak D match, TRBD1 (6 bases). The germline V gene encodes CDR1 SGHVS and CDR2 FQNEAQ. The V end lost 5 bases, the J end lost 6 bases, and 14 bases lay between the germline ends. The CDR3 length is 13 residues. CDR3: CASSQYTGTEQYF. CDR3 bases: TGTGCCAGCAGCCAATATACAGGGACCGAGCAGTACTTC.

This clone was counted once. The genes are TRBV19 and TRBJ1-2; 8 bases line up with TRBD1. Losses at the gene ends were 6 bases for V and 4 bases for J; bases not matched to a gene: 13. The CDR3 length is 16 residues. Germline V gene lookup returns CDR1 LNHDA and CDR2 SQIVND (reference sequence). The CDR3 bases are TGTGCCAGTAGACTAAGGACAGGGACGCACGGCTATGGCTACACCTTC. Its protein is CASRLRTGTHGYGYTF.

The chain couples TRBV15 to TRBJ1-1; no clear D. V was pared by 4 bases and J by 1 base, with 10 bases between. The CDR3 contains 14 residues. The germline V gene has CDR1 LNHNV and CDR2 YYDKDF (reference sequence). In nucleotides, the CDR3 is TGTGCCACCAGCATTTCGACGGGGAACACTGAAGCTTTCTTT. Translated: CATSISTGNTEAFF.

This chain uses TRBV11-2 with TRBJ2-3; no reliable D call. Trimming pared 1 base from V and 0 bases from J, leaving 11 bases between. CDR3 length equals 16 residues. Germline assignment: CDR1 SGHAT and CDR2 FQNNGV. The CDR3 here is CASSLGIRRSTDTQYF. Written as DNA, the CDR3 is TGTGCCAGCAGCTTAGGTATCAGACGTAGCACAGATACGCAGTATTTT.

This clone occurred a few times. This chain uses TRBV6-5 with TRBJ1-4; D might be TRBD1 (6 bases). V shed 7 bases and J shed 8 bases, with 17 bases lying between them. CDR1 MNHEY and CDR2 SVGAGI come from the germline V gene. The CDR3 is made up of 14 amino acids. The CDR3, as DNA: TGTGCCAGCAAAAGGGGGAAGGTTGGGGAAAAACTGTTTTTT. It translates to CASKRGKVGEKLFF.

The rearrangement links TRBV7-9 to TRBJ2-7, with unresolved D. The CDR3 covers 16 residues. V gave up 7 bases and J gave up 2 bases, with 21 bases separating them. Germline lookup yields CDR1 SEHNR and CDR2 FQNEAQ (reference sequence). The CDR3 region is CASTPDFLVVPYEQYF. The DNA for the CDR3 is TGTGCCAGCACACCCGACTTCCTAGTAGTTCCCTACGAGCAGTACTTC.

V usage is TRBV10-3 and J usage is TRBJ1-5, with TRBD1 identical over 9 bases. Germline CDR1 and CDR2: ENHRY and SYGVKD. Trimming removed 7 bases from V and 6 bases from J; junction bases left unmatched: 7. The CDR3 covers 14 residues. The CDR3 sequence: CAIKDRGEGQPQHF. As DNA, the CDR3 is TGTGCCATCAAGGACAGGGGAGAAGGTCAGCCCCAGCATTTT.

The chain recombines TRBV6-1 with TRBJ2-7; D is undetermined. V was shortened by 1 base and J by 4 bases, with 2 bases between the two germline ends. This CDR3 is 11 amino acids long. CDR1 is MNHNS and CDR2 is SASEGT in the germline V gene. This chain's CDR3 is CASSEGYEQYF. The CDR3 bases are TGTGCCAGCAGTGAAGGTTACGAGCAGTACTTC.

V usage is TRBV27 and J usage is TRBJ1-2; 7 positions agree with TRBD1. V shed 2 bases and J 2 bases; nucleotides not matched to a gene: 5. CDR3 length: 15 residues. Germline V gene lookup returns CDR1 MNHEY and CDR2 SMNVEV (reference sequence). CDR3 sequence: CASSLRGQLNYGYTF. CDR3 sequence (DNA): TGTGCCAGCAGTTTAAGGGGACAGCTCAACTATGGCTACACCTTC.